This is a list of T cell receptor beta chains from one sample in a study of cytomegalovirus exposure and HLA in healthy donors. Clones were sequenced by immunoSEQ multiplex PCR, and TCRdb holds only the in-frame ones, with some missing. The sample yields about 37,000 clones, of which the top ten take up approximately 6.3%. Sequencing was performed on PBMCs. All receptors come from a human donor in good health. Both conserved end residues are part of each CDR3. A D gene is named only where the DNA matches it firmly.

v_gene	j_gene	d_gene	CDR3aa
TRBV7-9	TRBJ2-7	-	CASSTATYEQYF
TRBV28	TRBJ2-7	TRBD2	CASAETSGGLPKYF
TRBV10-2	TRBJ1-1	-	CASSDRESTEAFF
TRBV6-1	TRBJ2-7	-	CASRTESAYEQYF
TRBV9	TRBJ1-1	TRBD1	CASSVGHRTGFAEAFF
TRBV28	TRBJ1-1	-	CASSRDRLHTEAFF
TRBV9	TRBJ2-3	TRBD2	CASSVGPSGGYSSTDTQYF
TRBV5-1	TRBJ1-6	-	CASRLDGGPGNSPLHF
TRBV5-1	TRBJ1-3	-	CASSLAGGLSGRNTIYF
TRBV6-5	TRBJ1-2	-	CASSLRQGGGYTF
TRBV7-3	TRBJ1-3	-	CASSQTVGNTIYF
TRBV11-2	TRBJ1-1	-	CASSSATGLNTEAFF
TRBV7-9	TRBJ2-7	TRBD1	CASSSWDRAYEQYF
TRBV6-4	TRBJ1-6	-	CASSDSFRGESPLHF
TRBV2	TRBJ1-4	-	CASIGRLATNEKLFF
TRBV14	TRBJ2-3	TRBD2	CASSQDLASGGVDTQYF
TRBV6-5	TRBJ2-2	-	CASRTPRTNTGELFF
TRBV5-1	TRBJ2-7	TRBD2	CASSPGGGQAYEQYF